This TCR beta chain is from a study of T cells in Graves' hyperthyroidism and ophthalmopathy. As for the study in general: Peripheral blood was taken when the disease was first diagnosed, before any treatment began.

The CDR3 runs to 15 residues. V lost 6 bases and J lost 8; bases outside the gene matches: 13. CDR1 is MDHEN and CDR2 is SYDVKM in the germline V gene. The sample holds many counts of this clonotype. Its specificity is unknown. Notes on the study in general: In simple terms, a model built on 13 V-J features told ophthalmopathy apart from stable hyperthyroidism.

Amplification targeted TCR beta CDR3 regions from RNA transcripts. TCR CDR3 underwent first-round RT-PCR with the HTBI primer set. TCRdb re-called the multiplex PCR reads with MiXCR, one entry per CDR3 protein. The table includes under 300,000 distinct CDR3 sequences, roughly 13% detected once. Researchers barred patients who had uncontrolled infection, other autoimmune disease, pregnancy or lactation. PBMCs stemmed from about 9.7 ml fresh peripheral blood. The J gene is TRBJ1-5, the V gene TRBV28; 7 nucleotides line up with TRBD1. The sequence was collected from a woman between 35 and 50 years old with Graves' hyperthyroidism. Sequenced material: blood. The CDR3 DNA reads TGTGCCAGCAGAAGCCAGACAGGGACTTTTGAGCCCCAGCATTTT. This gives the protein CASRSQTGTFEPQHF.